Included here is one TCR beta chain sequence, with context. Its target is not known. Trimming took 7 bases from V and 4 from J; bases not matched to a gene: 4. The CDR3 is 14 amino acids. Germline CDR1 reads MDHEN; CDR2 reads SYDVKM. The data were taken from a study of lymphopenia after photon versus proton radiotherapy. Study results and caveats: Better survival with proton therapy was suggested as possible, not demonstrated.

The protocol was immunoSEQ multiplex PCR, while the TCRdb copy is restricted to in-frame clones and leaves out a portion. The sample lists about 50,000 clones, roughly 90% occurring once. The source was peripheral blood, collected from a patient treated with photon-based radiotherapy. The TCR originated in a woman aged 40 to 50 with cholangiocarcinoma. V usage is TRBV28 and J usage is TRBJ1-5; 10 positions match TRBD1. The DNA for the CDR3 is TGTGCCAGCAATGCGGGACAGGGGAATCAGCCCCAGCATTTT. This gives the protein CASNAGQGNQPQHF.